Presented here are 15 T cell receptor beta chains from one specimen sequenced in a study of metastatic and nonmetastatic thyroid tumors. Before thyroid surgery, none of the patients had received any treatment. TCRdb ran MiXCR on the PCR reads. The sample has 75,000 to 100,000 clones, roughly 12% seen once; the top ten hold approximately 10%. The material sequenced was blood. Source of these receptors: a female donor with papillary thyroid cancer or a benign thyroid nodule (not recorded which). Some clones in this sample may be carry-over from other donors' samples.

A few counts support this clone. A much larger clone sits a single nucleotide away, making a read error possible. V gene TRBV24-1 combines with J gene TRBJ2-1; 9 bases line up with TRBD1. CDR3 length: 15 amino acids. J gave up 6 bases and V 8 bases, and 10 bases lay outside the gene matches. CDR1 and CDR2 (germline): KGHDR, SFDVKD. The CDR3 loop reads CATTAWTGVSNEQFF. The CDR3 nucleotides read TGTGCCACCACTGCCTGGACAGGGGTCTCCAATGAGCAGTTCTTC.

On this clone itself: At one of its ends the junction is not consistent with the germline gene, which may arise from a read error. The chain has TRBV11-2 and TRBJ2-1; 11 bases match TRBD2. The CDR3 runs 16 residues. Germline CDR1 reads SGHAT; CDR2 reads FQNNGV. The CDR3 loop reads CASSFDTSGSFNEQFF. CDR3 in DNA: TGTGCCAGTAGCTTCGATACTAGCGGGAGCTTCAATGAGCAGTTCTTC.

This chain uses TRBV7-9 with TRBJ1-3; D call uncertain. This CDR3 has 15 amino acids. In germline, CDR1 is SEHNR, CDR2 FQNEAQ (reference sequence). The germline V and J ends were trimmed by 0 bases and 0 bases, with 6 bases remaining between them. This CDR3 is CASSLATVSGNTIYF. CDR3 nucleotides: TGTGCCAGCAGCTTAGCTACAGTCTCTGGAAACACCATATATTTT.

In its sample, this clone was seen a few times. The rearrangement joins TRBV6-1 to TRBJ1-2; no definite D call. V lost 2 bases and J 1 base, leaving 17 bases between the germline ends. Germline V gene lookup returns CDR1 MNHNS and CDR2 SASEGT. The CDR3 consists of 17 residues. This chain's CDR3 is CASSETPGGRNNYGYTF. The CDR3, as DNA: TGTGCCAGCAGTGAAACCCCGGGCGGCAGGAATAACTATGGCTACACCTTC.

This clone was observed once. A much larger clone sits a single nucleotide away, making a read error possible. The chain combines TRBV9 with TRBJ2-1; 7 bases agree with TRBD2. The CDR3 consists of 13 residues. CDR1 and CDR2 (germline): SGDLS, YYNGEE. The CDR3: CVSSVDGLGAQFF. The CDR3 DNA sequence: TGTGTCAGCAGCGTAGATGGACTAGGGGCTCAGTTCTTC.

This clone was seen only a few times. The CDR3 bases are TGTGCCAGCAGTTTTGGAAGCTCCTCCTACGAGCAGTACTTC. Protein: CASSFGSSSYEQYF. The chain uses TRBV2 and TRBJ2-7; no clear D gene. Germline V gene data show CDR1 as SNHLY and CDR2 as FYNNEI. The CDR3 contains 14 residues. Trimming took off 5 bases at V and 0 bases at J, with 11 bases between the two ends.

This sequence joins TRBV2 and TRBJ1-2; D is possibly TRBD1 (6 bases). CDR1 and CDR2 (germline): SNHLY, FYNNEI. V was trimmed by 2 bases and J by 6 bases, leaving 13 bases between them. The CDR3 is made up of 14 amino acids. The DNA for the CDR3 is TGTGCCAGCAGTGAATTGACAGGTAGAGATGGCTACACCTTC. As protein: CASSELTGRDGYTF. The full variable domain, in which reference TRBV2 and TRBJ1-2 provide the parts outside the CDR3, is EPEVTQTPSHQVTQMGQEVILRCVPISNHLYFYWYRQILGQKVEFLVSFYNNEISEKSEIFDDQFSVERPDGSNFTLKIRSTKLEDSAMYFCASSELTGRDGYTFGSGTRLTVV.

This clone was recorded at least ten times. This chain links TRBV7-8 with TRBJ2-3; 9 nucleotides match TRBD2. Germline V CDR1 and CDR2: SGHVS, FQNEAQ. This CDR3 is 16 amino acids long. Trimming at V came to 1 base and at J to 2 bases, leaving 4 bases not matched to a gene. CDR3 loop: CASSLGPSGVTDTQYF. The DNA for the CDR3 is TGTGCCAGCAGCTTAGGTCCTAGCGGGGTCACAGATACGCAGTATTTT.

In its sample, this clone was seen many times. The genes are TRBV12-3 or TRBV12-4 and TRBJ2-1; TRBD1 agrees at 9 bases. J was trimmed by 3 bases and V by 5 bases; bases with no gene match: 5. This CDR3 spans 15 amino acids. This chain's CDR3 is CASSPWTGVYNEQFF. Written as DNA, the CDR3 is TGTGCCAGCAGTCCGTGGACAGGGGTCTACAATGAGCAGTTCTTC.

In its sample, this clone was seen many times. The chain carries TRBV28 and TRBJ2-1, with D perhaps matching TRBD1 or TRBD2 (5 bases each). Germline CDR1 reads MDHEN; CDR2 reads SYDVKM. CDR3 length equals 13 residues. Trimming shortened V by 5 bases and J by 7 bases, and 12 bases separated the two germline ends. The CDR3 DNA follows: TGTGCCAGCAGTCTGGGGGTATGGAATGAGCAGTTCTTC. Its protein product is CASSLGVWNEQFF. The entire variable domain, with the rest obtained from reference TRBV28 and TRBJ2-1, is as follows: DVKVTQSSRYLVKRTGEKVFLECVQDMDHENMFWYRQDPGLGLRLIYFSYDVKMKEKGDIPEGYSVSREKKERFSLILESASTNQTSMYLCASSLGVWNEQFFGPGTRLTVL.

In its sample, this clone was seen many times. CDR3 in amino acids: CASTSWGTGELFF. The CDR3 DNA is TGTGCCAGCACGTCGTGGGGCACCGGGGAGCTGTTTTTT. The chain recombines TRBV25-1 with TRBJ2-2; D unresolved. Germline CDR1 MGHDK, CDR2 SYGVNS. Deletions cut 7 bases from V and 4 bases from J, with 10 bases between. CDR3 length equals 13 residues. Based on the CDR3 plus reference TRBV25-1 and TRBJ2-2, the full variable domain is EADIYQTPRYLVIGTGKKITLECSQTMGHDKMYWYQQDPGMELHLIHYSYGVNSTEKGDLSSESTVSRIRTEHFPLTLESARPSHTSQYLCASTSWGTGELFFGEGSRLTVL.

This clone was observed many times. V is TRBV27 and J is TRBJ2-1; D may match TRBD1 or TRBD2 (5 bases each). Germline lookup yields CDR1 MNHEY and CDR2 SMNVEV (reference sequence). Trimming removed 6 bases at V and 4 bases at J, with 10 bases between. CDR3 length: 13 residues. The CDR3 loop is CASRGTNYNEQFF. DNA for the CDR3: TGTGCCAGCAGGGGGACCAATTACAATGAGCAGTTCTTC.

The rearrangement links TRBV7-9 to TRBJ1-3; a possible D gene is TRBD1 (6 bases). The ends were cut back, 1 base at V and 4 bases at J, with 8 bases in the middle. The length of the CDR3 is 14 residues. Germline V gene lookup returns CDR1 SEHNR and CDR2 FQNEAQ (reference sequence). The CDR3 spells CASSLGGLGNTIYF. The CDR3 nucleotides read TGTGCCAGCAGCTTAGGGGGGCTCGGAAACACCATATATTTT.

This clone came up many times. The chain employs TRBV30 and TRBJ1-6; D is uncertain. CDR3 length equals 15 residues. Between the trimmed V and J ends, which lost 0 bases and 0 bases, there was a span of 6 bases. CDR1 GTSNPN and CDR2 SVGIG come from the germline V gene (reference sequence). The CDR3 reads CAWSVSSSYNSPLHF. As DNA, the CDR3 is TGTGCCTGGAGTGTGTCGAGCTCCTATAATTCACCCCTCCACTTT.

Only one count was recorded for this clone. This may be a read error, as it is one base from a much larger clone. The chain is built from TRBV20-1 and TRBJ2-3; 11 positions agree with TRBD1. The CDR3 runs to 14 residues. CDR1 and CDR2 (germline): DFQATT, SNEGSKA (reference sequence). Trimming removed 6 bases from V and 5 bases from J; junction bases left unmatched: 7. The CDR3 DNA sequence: TGCAGTGCGAGGACAGGGGGCTGGGAAGATACGCAGTATTTT. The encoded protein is CSARTGGWEDTQYF.